The present T cell receptor (beta chain) was sequenced within a study of CXCR3-negative and CXCR3-positive naive CD8 T cells. Points from the study as a whole: From TRB CDR3 properties, TCR strength was inferred; surface CD5 did not differ between naive subsets. Hydrophobicity of TRB CDR3s was greater in CXCR3-positive naive cells than in CXCR3-negative naive cells.

All TRB cDNA libraries came from 5' RACE performed with UMI labels. TCRdb re-analyzed the 5' RACE reads; it lists each CDR3 protein once, without DNA. This listing includes 110,000 or so distinct CDR3 sequences. By phenotype, naive CD8+ T cells were CD45RO-CCR7+CD27+CD95-. CDR1 is MDHEN, CDR2 SYDVKM, per germline. This CDR3 has 14 amino acids. A note on this clonotype: Antigen: not known.

The chain is built from TRBV28 and TRBJ1-2. The receptor was isolated from a human donor in good health. Some clones in this sample may be carry-over from other donors' samples. The sample comprised naive CXCR3+ CD8+ T cells from blood. Regarding subset: CD45RO-CCR7+CD27+CD95- naive CD8+ T cells expressing CXCR3 (TNR3+). The CDR3 loop is CASSLSGPFYGYTF.